The present entry profiles one TCR beta chain with its context. Its specificity is unknown. This entry comes from a study of OX40 agonist ivuxolimab in advanced cancers. Whole-study context: Given to patients was ivuxolimab, an agonistic anti-OX40 (CD134) antibody. Partial responses were seen in three patients, one with hepatocellular carcinoma and two with cutaneous melanoma. Study results and caveats: Low normalized T-cell clonal expansion was additionally recorded for some nonresponders.

Autoimmune disease history or systemic immunosuppression was exclusionary. Produced via immunoSEQ multiplex PCR; TCRdb's table is partial and in-frame only. The repertoire holds roughly 65,000 clones, with 80% as singletons. The germline CDR1 and CDR2 sequences are MNHNS and SASEGT. Trimming shortened V by 10 bases and J by 7 bases, and 20 bases separated the two germline ends. This CDR3 spans 13 amino acids. The gene calls are TRBV6-1 and TRBJ2-7, with D perhaps being TRBD1 or TRBD2 (6 bases each). This sample comprised CD4+ or CD8+ T cells sorted from blood, obtained in a trial of the OX40 agonist ivuxolimab. The sequence came from an adult with an advanced solid tumor such as melanoma, head and neck, liver or kidney cancer. DNA for the CDR3: TGTGCCACCTCAGGGACGGGGGCGCGGGAGCAGTACTTC. Translation gives CATSGTGAREQYF.